The 10 T cell receptor beta chains below all came from one sample that was sequenced in a study of T cells in localized non-small cell lung cancer (dated by TCRdb to the early 2020s). Libraries were built with the immunoSEQ multiplex PCR assay. TCRdb obtained this table from immuneACCESS and retained in-frame rearrangements with V and J assigned. These tables miss some clones; where compared with another copy, unresolved V genes account for less than half of the shortfall, and the remainder is unexplained. Counted in this sample were approximately 57,000 clones; just over 85% of them appeared once. The biggest ten clones account for approximately 5.6% of the sample. Sample: peripheral blood, taken before any cancer treatment. These receptors all stem from a woman aged 40-70 years with stage I lung adenocarcinoma.

This clone is classed as medium-sized. The chain recombines TRBV7-9 with TRBJ1-5; D might be TRBD1 (5 bases). V lost 1 base to trimming and J lost 3 bases, with 7 bases between them. The CDR3 is 14 amino acids. CDR1 is SEHNR and CDR2 is FQNEAQ in the germline V gene (reference sequence). The CDR3 loop is CASSLGGFNQPQHF. The CDR3 DNA reads as TGTGCCAGCAGCTTAGGGGGGTTCAATCAGCCCCAGCATTTT.

The CDR3: CASSFGLAASYEQYF. The CDR3 DNA follows: TGTGCCAGCAGCTTCGGACTAGCGGCGTCCTACGAGCAGTACTTC. The chain links TRBV7-2 to TRBJ2-7; TRBD2 matches at 10 bases. J gave up 1 base and V 3 bases, and 3 bases lay outside the gene matches. The CDR3 contains 15 residues. In germline, CDR1 is SGHTA, CDR2 FQGNSA. Full variable domain (remainder filled in from reference TRBV7-2 and TRBJ2-7): GAGVSQSPSNKVTEKGKDVELRCDPISGHTALYWYRQSLGQGLEFLIYFQGNSAPDKSGLPSDRFSAERTGGSVSTLTIQRTQQEDSAVYLCASSFGLAASYEQYFGPGTRLTVT.

DNA for the CDR3: TGCAGCGTGAACAGGGGTCGGCACGGGGAGCTGTTTTTT. Translated: CSVNRGRHGELFF. This chain uses TRBV29-1 with TRBJ2-2, with TRBD1 matching over 7 bases. This CDR3 region has 13 residues. V was clipped by 6 bases and J by 7 bases; unmatched bases: 8. Germline CDR1 and CDR2: SQVTM and ANQGSEA.

The chain links TRBV7-2 to TRBJ2-1, with 7 bases lining up with TRBD1. V lost 5 bases and J lost 7; bases outside the gene matches: 8. Germline V gene lookup returns CDR1 SGHTA and CDR2 FQGNSA. The CDR3 length is 14 residues. This CDR3 is CASSKRQGRNEQFF. The DNA of the CDR3 is TGTGCCAGCAGCAAGCGACAGGGCCGGAATGAGCAGTTCTTC.

This sequence joins TRBV19 and TRBJ2-1; D perhaps matches TRBD2 (6 bases). This CDR3 has 16 residues. Germline V gives CDR1 LNHDA, CDR2 SQIVND (reference sequence). V shed 5 bases and J shed 0 bases, with 14 bases lying between them. The CDR3 here is CASSSPRGSSYNEQFF. For the CDR3, the DNA is TGTGCCAGTAGTTCCCCTCGGGGGAGCTCCTACAATGAGCAGTTCTTC.

V and J are TRBV5-4 and TRBJ2-7; 7 bases fit TRBD1. With 3 bases clipped from V and 0 bases from J, the junction kept 6 bases outside the gene matches. This CDR3 region has 15 residues. Germline lookup yields CDR1 SGHNT and CDR2 YYREEE (reference sequence). The CDR3 bases are TGTGCCAGCAGCTGGTCCGGGACAGCCTCCTACGAGCAGTACTTC. Translating it yields CASSWSGTASYEQYF.

The gene calls are TRBV7-2 and TRBJ2-3; D unclear. This CDR3 region has 15 residues. Trimming took 1 base from V and 2 from J, leaving 10 bases between them. Germline CDR1 and CDR2: SGHTA and FQGNSA. The CDR3 spells CASSLVAHYTDTQYF. The CDR3 DNA reads as TGTGCCAGCAGCTTAGTCGCCCACTACACAGATACGCAGTATTTT.

This clone was seen a single time. The rearrangement joins TRBV7-2 to TRBJ1-4, with 10 bases identical to TRBD1. This CDR3 has 15 amino acids. Germline V gene sequence: CDR1 SGHTA, CDR2 FQGNSA. The ends lost 6 bases at V and 6 bases at J; junction bases unmatched: 7. CDR3 DNA: TGTGCCAGCAGAGAGACAGGGGGCGCGTATGAAAAACTGTTTTTT. Encoded protein: CASRETGGAYEKLFF. Drawing the rest from reference TRBV7-2 and TRBJ1-4, the complete variable domain is GAGVSQSPSNKVTEKGKDVELRCDPISGHTALYWYRQSLGQGLEFLIYFQGNSAPDKSGLPSDRFSAERTGGSVSTLTIQRTQQEDSAVYLCASRETGGAYEKLFFGSGTQLSVL.

The chain is built from TRBV9 and TRBJ1-2; no definite D call. CDR3 length: 12 amino acids. V was trimmed by 4 bases and J by 8 bases, leaving 12 bases between them. Germline assignment: CDR1 SGDLS and CDR2 YYNGEE. CDR3 amino acids: CASSLIRGGYTF. CDR3 bases: TGTGCCAGCAGCCTAATCCGTGGCGGCTACACCTTC.

The rearrangement links TRBV7-6 to TRBJ2-1, with 9 bases matching TRBD2. The CDR3 runs to 16 residues. Germline lookup yields CDR1 SGHVS and CDR2 FNYEAQ. V dropped 7 bases and J dropped 7; count of bases not matched to a gene: 14. The CDR3 is CASTETQRGEGNEQFF. The CDR3 DNA follows: TGTGCCAGCACCGAGACCCAGCGGGGGGAAGGGAATGAGCAGTTCTTC.